This TCR beta chain was observed in a study of blood T cell repertoires in COVID-19. Study in general: Sample material is recorded as cDNA or gDNA derived from T cells, B-cell-depleted T cells, or PBMCs.

Everyone who took part was roughly 18 to 89 years old, and they came from about two dozen US areas. Cohorts were based on clinical histories the participants reported. Trimming cost V 3 bases and J 4 bases; bases outside gene matches: 6. CDR3 length equals 14 residues. Germline CDR1 and CDR2: SGDLS and YYNGEE. Some clones are missing from TCRdb's copy, which holds only in-frame ones; the method was immunoSEQ multiplex PCR. In the table there are about 200,000 clones, about 82% of which are singletons. The chain is built from TRBV9 and TRBJ1-2; TRBD1 matches 7 bases. Sequencing was performed on PBMCs or T cells enriched from blood (not recorded which). The sequence derives from a man aged 40-55 years with acute COVID-19. CDR3 protein: CASSARQGSYGYTF. The CDR3 region has the DNA TGTGCCAGCAGCGCGAGACAGGGTTCCTATGGCTACACCTTC.